Each of the 13 T cell receptor beta chains below was sequenced from the same sample in a study of blood T cell repertoires in COVID-19. Only in-frame clones appear in the TCRdb table, and some are missing; sequencing was by immunoSEQ multiplex PCR. Here the sample spans about 210,000 clones, approximately 80% being singletons. Sequencing was carried out using PBMCs or T cells enriched from blood (not recorded which). The receptors originated from a woman aged 50 to 65 with acute COVID-19.

This CDR3 reads CASNDPGQSNQPQHF. The CDR3 region has the DNA TGTGCCAGCAACGACCCAGGGCAGAGCAATCAGCCCCAGCATTTT. This chain connects TRBV6-6 to TRBJ1-5; TRBD1 is a possible D gene (5 bases). Germline-derived CDR1 and CDR2 are MNHNY and SVGAGI (reference sequence). The CDR3 has 15 amino acids. The V end lost 7 bases, the J end lost 1 base, and 14 bases lay between the germline ends.

This clone was recorded at least ten times. The DNA for the CDR3 is TGCGCCAGCAGTCGCGACAGGGGGCGGGACGCCGGGGAGCTGTTTTTT. Translated: CASSRDRGRDAGELFF. The chain carries TRBV23-1 and TRBJ2-2, with 10 bases fitting TRBD1. TRBV23-1 is an ORF, with its function uncertain. The CDR3 covers 16 residues. J was trimmed by 6 bases and V by 4 bases; bases with no gene match: 8.

A remark on this clone: The sample carries other DNA sequences with the same CDR3. CDR3 amino acids: CASSLLRQPQHF. CDR3 DNA: TGTGCCAGCAGTTTACTCCGTCAGCCCCAGCATTTT. This rearrangement joins TRBV28 to TRBJ1-5; D is undetermined. The CDR3 length is 12 residues. CDR1 and CDR2 (germline): MDHEN, SYDVKM. Trimming took 2 bases from V and 6 from J, leaving 5 bases between them.

The chain has TRBV5-6 and TRBJ2-7, with 7 bases fitting TRBD2. The V segment lost 5 bases and the J segment 2 bases; nucleotides outside the gene matches: 7. The CDR3 loop spans 14 amino acids. Germline V gives CDR1 SGHDT, CDR2 YYEEEE. CDR3 in amino acids: CASRELAYPYEQYF. In DNA, the CDR3 is TGTGCCAGCAGAGAACTAGCGTACCCCTACGAGCAGTACTTC. Together with reference TRBV5-6 and TRBJ2-7, the CDR3 gives the full variable domain: DAGVTQSPTHLIKTRGQQVTLRCSPKSGHDTVSWYQQALGQGPQFIFQYYEEEERQRGNFPDRFSGHQFPNYSSELNVNALLLGDSALYLCASRELAYPYEQYFGPGTRLTVT.

The V gene is TRBV14, the J gene TRBJ2-1, with 13 bases fitting TRBD2. This CDR3 has 15 amino acids. Germline values: CDR1 SGHDN, CDR2 FVKESK. V lost 5 bases and J lost 4; bases outside the gene matches: 2. The CDR3 protein is CASSKGLAGYNEQFF. The CDR3 DNA follows: TGTGCCAGCAGCAAGGGACTAGCGGGGTACAATGAGCAGTTCTTC.

The chain recombines TRBV30 with TRBJ2-1; D might be TRBD1 (6 bases). The CDR3 is 14 amino acids. V shed 0 bases and J shed 4 bases, with 10 bases lying between them. Germline V gives CDR1 GTSNPN, CDR2 SVGIG (reference sequence). Here the CDR3 DNA reads TGTGCCTGGAGTGTAGGGACATTATACAATGAGCAGTTCTTC. This translates into CAWSVGTLYNEQFF.

This clone was counted between two and nine times. The chain has TRBV15 and TRBJ2-1; possibly TRBD1 for D (6 bases). CDR3 length: 16 residues. The V and J ends lost 0 bases and 2 bases respectively, with 11 bases between them. In germline, CDR1 is LNHNV, CDR2 YYDKDF (reference sequence). As DNA, the CDR3 is TGTGCCACCAGCAGAGACTGGGACAACGCCTACAATGAGCAGTTCTTC. It codes for CATSRDWDNAYNEQFF.

This chain connects TRBV3-1 (or the pseudogene TRBV3-2) to TRBJ1-1; D is uncertain. Trimming took off 1 base at V and 4 bases at J, with 4 bases between the two ends. This CDR3 region has 12 residues. Per germline, CDR1 LGHDT and CDR2 YNNKEL (reference sequence). The CDR3 nucleotides read TGTGCCAGCAGCCAAGTCGGCACTGAAGCTTTCTTT. This encodes CASSQVGTEAFF.

This chain connects TRBV6-5 to TRBJ1-1; TRBD1 might be the D (5 bases). This CDR3 is built from 16 residues. CDR1 and CDR2 (germline): MNHEY, SVGAGI. V lost 0 bases and J lost 1, with 12 bases in between. CDR3 protein: CASSYSTVLSNTEAFF. CDR3 DNA: TGTGCCAGCAGTTACTCGACAGTTCTCTCGAACACTGAAGCTTTCTTT.

V and J are TRBV5-1 and TRBJ2-3; a possible D gene is TRBD2 (5 bases). This CDR3 is built from 14 residues. V was trimmed by 3 bases and J by 6 bases, leaving 14 bases between them. From germline, CDR1 is SGHRS and CDR2 YFSETQ. CDR3 protein: CASSYQTWRDTQYF. The DNA of the CDR3 is TGCGCCAGCAGCTACCAGACTTGGAGGGATACGCAGTATTTT.

Written as DNA, the CDR3 is TGTGCCAGCAGCGCATTGGCGGGGTTAAACTATGGCTACACCTTC. Its translation: CASSALAGLNYGYTF. The chain uses TRBV9 and TRBJ1-2; D gene ambiguous. V dropped 3 bases and J dropped 2 bases, with 14 bases sitting between them. Germline values: CDR1 SGDLS, CDR2 YYNGEE. The CDR3 is 15 residues long. Variable domain in full (rest from reference TRBV9 and TRBJ1-2): DSGVTQTPKHLITATGQRVTLRCSPRSGDLSVYWYQQSLDQGLQFLIQYYNGEERAKGNILERFSAQQFPDLHSELNLSSLELGDSALYFCASSALAGLNYGYTFGSGTRLTVV.

This chain connects TRBV28 to TRBJ1-5, with a weak D call TRBD1 (6 bases). The CDR3 sequence is 13 residues long. V was shortened by 6 bases and J by 4 bases, with 10 bases between the two germline ends. Germline V gives CDR1 MDHEN, CDR2 SYDVKM. CDR3 sequence reads: CASRRTGNQPQHF. Written as DNA, the CDR3 is TGTGCCAGCAGGAGAACAGGGAATCAGCCCCAGCATTTT.

This clone was observed a handful of times. The chain recombines TRBV30 with TRBJ2-7; D is possibly TRBD1 (5 bases). CDR3 size: 14 residues. Germline-derived CDR1 and CDR2 are GTSNPN and SVGIG (reference sequence). Trimming pared 1 base from V and 0 bases from J, leaving 10 bases between. The CDR3 loop reads CAWSDSRGSYEQYF. The CDR3 DNA sequence: TGTGCCTGGAGTGATAGTAGGGGCTCCTACGAGCAGTACTTC.